A single sample is the source of the 16 T cell receptor beta chains below, sequenced in a study of blood T cell repertoires in COVID-19 (dated by TCRdb to about 2020). Receptors were amplified or captured by the immunoSEQ multiplex PCR assay. TCRdb re-hosts the immuneACCESS table, in-frame sequences only. Its copies lack some clones; in the studies checked, an unresolved V gene accounts for under half of them, and the cause for the rest is not known. This sample has roughly 180,000 clones in its table, and 76% of those were observed once. The ten largest clones take up roughly 7.8% of the sample. Input material: peripheral blood. Receptors originate from a woman in her forties or fifties with active or convalescent COVID-19.

V usage is TRBV27 and J usage is TRBJ2-2; the D gene is possibly TRBD1 (6 bases). CDR3 length equals 17 residues. V lost 6 bases and J lost 5, with 22 bases in between. Germline V gene data show CDR1 as MNHEY and CDR2 as SMNVEV (reference sequence). The chain's CDR3 is CASRTGQSGYRTGELFF. DNA of the CDR3: TGTGCCAGCAGGACCGGACAGTCTGGCTATAGGACCGGGGAGCTGTTTTTT.

The chain uses TRBV5-4 and TRBJ1-4; D is ambiguous. The CDR3 totals 15 residues. Trimming took 0 bases from V and 1 from J, leaving 7 bases between them. The germline V gene encodes CDR1 SGHNT and CDR2 YYREEE (reference sequence). For the CDR3, the DNA is TGTGCCAGCAGCTTGGCCGGGGTAACTAATGAAAAACTGTTTTTT. Amino acid sequence: CASSLAGVTNEKLFF.

The chain links TRBV7-2 to TRBJ2-4, with D tentatively TRBD1 (6 bases). Germline assignment: CDR1 SGHTA and CDR2 FQGNSA. The CDR3 length is 13 residues. Trimming stripped 5 bases from V and 1 base from J, with 6 bases between. In nucleotides, the CDR3 is TGTGCCAGCAGCACAGGGGCCAAAAACATTCAGTACTTC. Its protein is CASSTGAKNIQYF.

This clone was found once. V usage is TRBV19 and J usage is TRBJ1-5, with unresolved D. The ends were cut back, 1 base at V and 2 bases at J, with 12 bases in the middle. The CDR3 consists of 16 residues. The germline V gene has CDR1 LNHDA and CDR2 SQIVND (reference sequence). CDR3 in DNA: TGTGCCAGTAGTATAGGGGCGACTAGTGGCAATCAGCCCCAGCATTTT. It specifies CASSIGATSGNQPQHF. Complete variable domain (other parts from reference TRBV19 and TRBJ1-5): DGGITQSPKYLFRKEGQNVTLSCEQNLNHDAMYWYRQDPGQGLRLIYYSQIVNDFQKGDIAEGYSVSREKKESFPLTVTSAQKNPTAFYLCASSIGATSGNQPQHFGDGTRLSIL.

The chain is built from TRBV12-3 or TRBV12-4 and TRBJ2-5; D is undetermined. This CDR3 is built from 13 residues. Trimming shortened V by 3 bases and J by 2 bases, and 7 bases separated the two germline ends. The DNA of the CDR3 is TGTGCCAGCAGTTTGAACAGTCAAGAGACCCAGTACTTC. This encodes CASSLNSQETQYF.

This rearrangement joins TRBV3-1 (or the pseudogene TRBV3-2) to TRBJ1-5, with D tentatively TRBD1 (6 bases). The germline V and J ends were trimmed by 3 bases and 6 bases, with 6 bases remaining between them. Germline V CDR1 and CDR2: LGHDT, YNNKEL (reference sequence). The CDR3 runs 12 residues. In nucleotides, the CDR3 is TGTGCCAGCAGCCAGACAGGTCAGCCCCAGCATTTT. Translation gives CASSQTGQPQHF.

The chain combines TRBV6-6 with TRBJ1-2; a weak D match, TRBD1 (5 bases). V was cut by 7 bases and J by 4 bases, with 19 bases left in between. The CDR3 extends over 15 amino acids. CDR1 and CDR2 (germline): MNHNY, SVGAGI (reference sequence). CDR3 DNA: TGTGCCAGCACCCCCCGGGGGGGAGACTCCTATGGCTACACCTTC. The encoded protein is CASTPRGGDSYGYTF.

This clone was observed a handful of times. The chain links TRBV11-3 to TRBJ1-6; D gene unclear. CDR1 SGHNT and CDR2 YENEEA come from the germline V gene. V lost 1 base and J 8 bases, leaving 9 bases between the germline ends. The length of the CDR3 is 14 residues. The CDR3 sequence is CASSLGAIDSPLHF. In DNA form, the CDR3 reads TGTGCCAGCAGCTTAGGGGCGATTGATTCACCCCTCCACTTT.

The rearrangement links TRBV28 to TRBJ1-2, with TRBD1 matching 7 bases. Germline V CDR1 and CDR2: MDHEN, SYDVKM. The ends lost 9 bases at V and 2 bases at J; junction bases unmatched: 12. This CDR3 contains 15 residues. The CDR3 nucleotides are TGTGCCAGTTTAAGAAGGGGGCTAAACAACTATGGCTACACCTTC. Protein product: CASLRRGLNNYGYTF.

The CDR3 coding sequence is TGTGCCAGCAGTGTTGAACAGGGGGAGTATGGCTACACCTTC. Translated, it gives CASSVEQGEYGYTF. The rearrangement uses TRBV2 and TRBJ1-2, with 8 bases lining up with TRBD1. J lost 5 bases, V lost 4 bases, and 6 bases had no gene match. The CDR3 runs 14 residues. Germline lookup yields CDR1 SNHLY and CDR2 FYNNEI.

The chain recombines TRBV11-2 with TRBJ2-1, with TRBD2 identical over 7 bases. This CDR3 spans 16 amino acids. Germline-derived CDR1 and CDR2 are SGHAT and FQNNGV. The V gene end was trimmed by 1 base and the J gene end by 0 bases; junction bases not matched to a gene: 3. The CDR3 sequence: CASSLGGEGSYNEQFF. In DNA, the CDR3 is TGTGCCAGCAGCTTAGGGGGGGAGGGCTCCTACAATGAGCAGTTCTTC.

CDR3 DNA: TGTGCCAGCAGTCGGACAGGGCTTGGGGAGACCCAGTACTTC. This translates into CASSRTGLGETQYF. This rearrangement joins TRBV27 to TRBJ2-5, with TRBD1 identical over 8 bases. The CDR3 consists of 14 residues. The trim removed 5 bases at V and 5 bases at J, leaving 7 bases unmatched. Germline values: CDR1 MNHEY, CDR2 SMNVEV (reference sequence).

This clone was seen once. The chain uses TRBV28 and TRBJ1-2; 10 positions agree with TRBD1. After removal of 3 bases from V and 4 bases from J, the junction contained 2 bases not matched to a gene. Germline CDR1 and CDR2: MDHEN and SYDVKM. The CDR3 spans 14 residues. The CDR3 DNA is TGTGCCAGCAGTTTGGACAGGGGGACCTATGGCTACACCTTC. Translation gives CASSLDRGTYGYTF.

The chain uses TRBV9 and TRBJ1-3; 8 nucleotides align to TRBD1. Germline CDR1 is SGDLS and CDR2 is YYNGEE. The CDR3 contains 16 residues. The V and J ends lost 3 bases and 8 bases, in that order; junction bases with no gene match: 13. CDR3 DNA sequence: TGTGCCAGCAGCGCGGCGGGTAGGACAGGGCAAGACACCATATATTTT. This translates into CASSAAGRTGQDTIYF. Combining the CDR3 with reference TRBV9 and TRBJ1-3 gives the whole variable domain DSGVTQTPKHLITATGQRVTLRCSPRSGDLSVYWYQQSLDQGLQFLIQYYNGEERAKGNILERFSAQQFPDLHSELNLSSLELGDSALYFCASSAAGRTGQDTIYFGEGSWLTVV.

This chain joins TRBV2 and TRBJ1-6; TRBD1 might be the D (5 bases). CDR3 length equals 15 residues. The germline CDR1 and CDR2 sequences are SNHLY and FYNNEI. V lost 7 bases, J lost 7 bases, and 17 bases lay in between. CDR3 nucleotides: TGTGCCAGCATCTTGACAGCACTATTCAATTCACCCCTCCACTTT. Protein sequence: CASILTALFNSPLHF.

V usage is TRBV5-1 and J usage is TRBJ2-7, with D possibly TRBD2 on 6 matching bases. V was clipped by 1 base and J by 9 bases, with 11 bases between them. The CDR3 is made up of 12 amino acids. The germline V gene has CDR1 SGHRS and CDR2 YFSETQ. The CDR3 is CASSLPRRGQYF. CDR3 in DNA: TGCGCCAGCAGCTTGCCCAGGAGGGGGCAGTACTTC.